What follows are 5 T cell receptor beta chains derived from one specimen sequenced in a study of T cells in Graves' hyperthyroidism and ophthalmopathy. What was amplified from RNA transcripts were TCR beta CDR3 regions. Using the HTBI primer set, a first-round RT-PCR was run on the TCR CDR3. TCRdb re-called the multiplex PCR reads with MiXCR, one entry per CDR3 protein. The sample comprises about 600,000 distinct CDR3 sequences, roughly a sixth of which are singletons, and roughly 3.4% rests with the top ten. Sequencing was carried out using blood. All receptors come from a woman aged 40-49 years with Graves' ophthalmopathy.

The CDR3 sequence is CASSVGGSYEQYF. The CDR3 DNA sequence: TGTGCCAGCAGCGTGGGGGGGTCCTACGAGCAGTACTTC. The V gene is TRBV27, the J gene TRBJ2-7; 7 bases are shared with TRBD2. Unmatched junction bases numbered 3, after V lost 6 bases and J lost 1 base. Germline-derived CDR1 and CDR2 are MNHEY and SMNVEV (reference sequence). There are 13 residues in the CDR3.

This clonotype was seen only once. This chain connects TRBV3-1 to TRBJ2-5; D may be TRBD2 (6 bases). The CDR3 covers 18 residues. The germline V and J ends were trimmed by 3 bases and 1 base, with 21 bases remaining between them. Germline loops: CDR1 LGHDT, CDR2 YNNKEL (reference sequence). Here the CDR3 reads CASSHNPGSYTTQETQYF. The CDR3 nucleotides are TGTGCCAGCAGCCACAACCCCGGGAGCTACACCACCCAAGAGACCCAGTACTTC.

This clonotype was counted between two and nine times. This chain joins TRBV20-1 and TRBJ1-6, with TRBD1 as a possible D gene (5 bases). Trimming removed 2 bases from V and 8 bases from J, with 22 bases in between. In germline, CDR1 is DFQATT, CDR2 SNEGSKA (reference sequence). CDR3 length equals 17 residues. The CDR3 is CSARNSRQSTVDSPLHF. In DNA, the CDR3 is TGCAGTGCTAGAAACAGCAGACAGTCCACGGTGGATTCACCCCTCCACTTT.

V is TRBV12-3 or TRBV12-4 and J is TRBJ2-7; TRBD2 aligns across 11 bases. This CDR3 comprises 15 residues. V shed 5 bases and J 4 bases; nucleotides not matched to a gene: 7. The CDR3 region has the DNA TGTGCCAGCAGTGCTTCCGGGACTAGCGGTTACGAGCAGTACTTC. Translation: CASSASGTSGYEQYF.

This clonotype came up once. This chain joins TRBV5-4 and TRBJ1-4, with 7 bases aligning to TRBD1. Germline-derived CDR1 and CDR2 are SGHNT and YYREEE (reference sequence). V lost 4 bases, J lost 4 bases, and 7 bases stayed unmatched. The CDR3 consists of 15 residues. The CDR3 spells CASSQGTAVNEKLFF. DNA for the CDR3: TGTGCCAGCAGCCAAGGGACAGCAGTTAATGAAAAACTGTTTTTT.